This paragraph reports one T cell receptor beta chain. In the original processing: It was from reference gene primer amplification that nucleated cell counts were estimated. Generated by immunoSEQ multiplex PCR, the TCRdb table keeps only in-frame clones and is missing some. For V, J and clone size, that table is used; D and trimming come from the DNA. The data contain approximately 99,000 clones, about four fifths of them seen just once; the ten biggest clones take up around 18%. This entry belongs to a study of blood T cell repertoires in COVID-19. At the level of the study: Acute and convalescent COVID-19 specimens originated in the United States, Italy and Spain. PBMCs, B-cell-depleted T cells, or T cells provided the cDNA or gDNA that made up the material.

The CDR3 runs 14 residues. V was pared by 6 bases and J by 4 bases, with 15 bases between. Germline values: CDR1 SEHNR, CDR2 FQNEAQ (reference sequence). The J gene is TRBJ1-1, the V gene TRBV7-9, with D tentatively TRBD1 (6 bases). The source of this sequence is an elderly woman with active or convalescent COVID-19. Source material: peripheral blood. The CDR3, as DNA: TGTGCCAGCAGACAGGGATCCCAGGGCACTGAAGCTTTCTTT. Translated: CASRQGSQGTEAFF.